Below are 24 T cell receptor beta chains sequenced from a single sample in a study of cytomegalovirus exposure and HLA in healthy donors. PCR involved 60 Vbeta and 13 Jbeta primers. Clones were read by immunoSEQ multiplex PCR, and TCRdb kept only the in-frame ones, dropping some. The table records around 190,000 clones, 60% to 85% of them present only once. The specimen was PBMCs. All receptors derive from a woman younger than 35 in good health and CMV-seronegative.

V is TRBV30 and J is TRBJ1-2; D perhaps matches TRBD1 (6 bases). From germline, CDR1 is GTSNPN and CDR2 SVGIG (reference sequence). With 8 bases removed from V and 2 bases from J, the gap between germline ends came to 15 bases. The CDR3 covers 13 residues. CDR3: CAAISDSNYGYTF. As DNA, the CDR3 is TGTGCCGCTATTTCGGACAGCAACTATGGCTACACCTTC.

The V call is TRBV7-8, the J call TRBJ1-1; 9 nucleotides match TRBD1. Trimming at V came to 0 bases and at J to 2 bases, leaving 7 bases not matched to a gene. The CDR3 runs to 17 residues. Germline values: CDR1 SGHVS, CDR2 FQNEAQ. CDR3 amino acids: CASSLARQGGTNTEAFF. The CDR3 DNA sequence: TGTGCCAGCAGCTTAGCCAGACAGGGGGGGACTAACACTGAAGCTTTCTTT.

This clone was observed a single time. The chain links TRBV19 to TRBJ2-7; TRBD2 matches at 11 bases. V was clipped by 4 bases and J by 6 bases; unmatched bases: 8. This CDR3 spans 15 amino acids. From germline, CDR1 is LNHDA and CDR2 SQIVND (reference sequence). DNA for the CDR3: TGTGCCAGTAGTAAAATTAGCGGGGGGGCCATCGAGCAGTACTTC. Its protein is CASSKISGGAIEQYF.

The rearrangement links TRBV10-3 to TRBJ2-1, with 7 nucleotides matching TRBD2. This CDR3 has 15 residues. The germline V gene encodes CDR1 ENHRY and CDR2 SYGVKD. The V gene end was trimmed by 0 bases and the J gene end by 10 bases; junction bases not matched to a gene: 9. The CDR3 loop reads CAISESGGDKGEQFF. The CDR3 DNA sequence: TGTGCCATCAGTGAGTCGGGGGGGGATAAAGGGGAGCAGTTCTTC.

In DNA, the CDR3 is TGCGCCAGCAGCACGGGGGGGGATCCAGATACGCAGTATTTT. Translated, it gives CASSTGGDPDTQYF. The chain joins TRBV4-1 to TRBJ2-3, with 8 bases lining up with TRBD2. This CDR3 contains 14 residues. Germline lookup yields CDR1 MGHRA and CDR2 YSYEKL. With V trimmed by 5 bases and J by 4 bases, 5 bases remained unmatched.

J is TRBJ1-2 and V is TRBV2; D perhaps matches TRBD1 (6 bases). The germline V gene encodes CDR1 SNHLY and CDR2 FYNNEI. The CDR3 runs to 13 residues. The germline V and J ends were trimmed by 7 bases and 4 bases, with 13 bases remaining between them. CDR3 coding DNA: TGTGCCAGCACCGAAGGGGGTGGCTATGGCTACACCTTC. It specifies CASTEGGGYGYTF.

The CDR3 here is CASSLVGGKANYGYTF. The CDR3 DNA reads TGTGCCAGCAGCTTAGTTGGTGGCAAAGCTAACTATGGCTACACCTTC. The J gene is TRBJ1-2, the V gene TRBV7-8; D not certain. The CDR3 loop spans 16 amino acids. V shed 1 base and J shed 0 bases, with 12 bases lying between them. CDR1 and CDR2 from the germline V gene are SGHVS and FQNEAQ.

This clone was counted once. The V call is TRBV27, the J call TRBJ1-1; 7 bases agree with TRBD1. The CDR3 covers 13 residues. Germline V gene lookup returns CDR1 MNHEY and CDR2 SMNVEV (reference sequence). V shed 7 bases, J shed 4 bases, and the junction held 6 bases outside the gene matches. The CDR3 reads CASISGGSTEAFF. The CDR3 coding sequence is TGTGCCAGCATCTCAGGGGGAAGCACTGAAGCTTTCTTT.

This chain joins TRBV28 and TRBJ2-7; 8 bases line up with TRBD2. The CDR3 spans 11 residues. V was clipped by 6 bases and J by 6 bases; unmatched bases: 1. Germline V gene sequence: CDR1 MDHEN, CDR2 SYDVKM. DNA of the CDR3: TGTGCCAGCAGGACTAGCGCCGAGCAGTACTTC. Translated: CASRTSAEQYF.

The chain recombines TRBV19 with TRBJ2-1, with a tentative D call TRBD2 (5 bases). V lost 5 bases to trimming and J lost 7 bases, with 12 bases between them. The CDR3 has 13 residues. Looked up from germline, CDR1 is LNHDA and CDR2 is SQIVND (reference sequence). The CDR3 is CASSRRGWNEQFF. In DNA, the CDR3 is TGTGCCAGTAGTCGACGGGGATGGAATGAGCAGTTCTTC.

The rearrangement links TRBV4-1 to TRBJ2-1; D gene uncertain. Germline loops: CDR1 MGHRA, CDR2 YSYEKL. The CDR3 consists of 14 residues. Trimming pared 0 bases from V and 10 bases from J, leaving 13 bases between. Here the CDR3 reads CASSQEIRRREQFF. The CDR3 DNA follows: TGCGCCAGCAGCCAAGAAATTAGGCGGAGAGAGCAGTTCTTC.

This sequence joins TRBV2 and TRBJ2-7, with a weak D call TRBD1 (5 bases). CDR1 and CDR2 (germline): SNHLY, FYNNEI. Trimming cost V 6 bases and J 0 bases, with 9 bases left between them. This CDR3 has 13 residues. The CDR3 region has the DNA TGTGCCAGCAGATCAGGGTTCTCCTACGAGCAGTACTTC. Its translation: CASRSGFSYEQYF.

The chain has TRBV2 and TRBJ2-1; the D gene is possibly TRBD1 (7 bases). Germline CDR1 reads SNHLY; CDR2 reads FYNNEI. This CDR3 region has 16 residues. Deletions cut 11 bases from V and 9 bases from J, with 29 bases between. CDR3 residues: CAGHKGGLGRSVEQFF. In DNA form, the CDR3 reads TGTGCCGGTCACAAAGGGGGCTTAGGGAGGTCTGTTGAGCAGTTCTTC.

The rearrangement uses TRBV19 and TRBJ2-3, with D uncertain. There are 13 residues in the CDR3. The V gene's germline CDR1 is LNHDA and CDR2 SQIVND (reference sequence). Trimming stripped 6 bases from V and 4 bases from J, with 11 bases between. CDR3 DNA: TGTGCCAGTAGGACTTTGAGCGCAGATACGCAGTATTTT. As protein: CASRTLSADTQYF.

The chain couples TRBV19 to TRBJ2-1; TRBD1 aligns across 9 bases. The CDR3 length is 15 residues. From germline, CDR1 is LNHDA and CDR2 SQIVND (reference sequence). J was trimmed by 0 bases and V by 5 bases; bases with no gene match: 2. CDR3 loop: CASSGTGSSYNEQFF. The CDR3 DNA reads as TGTGCCAGTAGTGGGACAGGGAGCTCCTACAATGAGCAGTTCTTC.

On this clone itself: Other DNA sequences within the sample encode an identical CDR3. This sequence joins TRBV20-1 and TRBJ2-3; tentatively, D is TRBD2 (6 bases). The V end was cut by 3 bases, the J end by 6 bases, with 7 bases between. This CDR3 contains 11 residues. The germline CDR1 and CDR2 sequences are DFQATT and SNEGSKA (reference sequence). The CDR3 protein is CSARGLDTQYF. The CDR3 nucleotides are TGCAGTGCTAGGGGACTGGATACGCAGTATTTT.

This clone was counted only a few times. The chain is built from TRBV5-1 and TRBJ2-5; TRBD1 aligns across 10 bases. CDR1 is SGHRS and CDR2 is YFSETQ in the germline V gene. The CDR3 loop spans 14 amino acids. J gave up 4 bases and V 4 bases, and 4 bases lay outside the gene matches. CDR3 bases: TGCGCCAGCAGCACCCGGGACAGGGGAGAGACCCAGTACTTC. The encoded protein is CASSTRDRGETQYF.

The chain carries TRBV19 and TRBJ2-3, with 9 bases matching TRBD2. This CDR3 comprises 14 residues. Per the germline V gene, CDR1 is LNHDA and CDR2 is SQIVND (reference sequence). J was trimmed by 5 bases and V by 5 bases; bases with no gene match: 5. Here the CDR3 DNA reads TGTGCCAGTAGTTGGGCGGGGGGGCAAGATACGCAGTATTTT. It translates to CASSWAGGQDTQYF.

The DNA for the CDR3 is TGCGCCAGCAGTGAGAGTGGAGCCGGGGAGCTGTTTTTT. It specifies CASSESGAGELFF. This chain joins TRBV10-1 and TRBJ2-2; D not resolved. The CDR3 contains 13 residues. V lost 2 bases, J lost 6 bases, and 7 bases lay in between. CDR1 WNHNN and CDR2 SYGVQD come from the germline V gene (reference sequence).

The chain is built from TRBV15 and TRBJ1-4; no firm D call. The V gene lost 3 bases and the J gene lost 5 bases, with 13 bases spanning the gap. The CDR3 runs to 15 residues. The germline V gene encodes CDR1 LNHNV and CDR2 YYDKDF (reference sequence). CDR3 coding DNA: TGTGCCACCAGCAGTACACAGTTGCCCAATGAAAAACTGTTTTTT. Amino acids: CATSSTQLPNEKLFF.

This clone was seen just once. The V gene is TRBV15, the J gene TRBJ2-3, with a tentative D call TRBD1 (5 bases). Trimming removed 1 base from V and 4 bases from J, with 15 bases in between. The germline gives CDR1 LNHNV, CDR2 YYDKDF (reference sequence). There are 16 residues in the CDR3. CDR3 loop: CATSRASTGGSDTQYF. In DNA form, the CDR3 reads TGTGCCACCAGCAGAGCGAGTACAGGCGGCTCAGATACGCAGTATTTT.

The gene calls are TRBV5-1 and TRBJ2-7; 10 bases match TRBD1. The CDR3 totals 15 residues. V lost 0 bases, J lost 5 bases, and 5 bases stayed unmatched. Germline CDR1 SGHRS, CDR2 YFSETQ. The CDR3 protein is CASSLEGTGVNEQYF. CDR3 nucleotides: TGCGCCAGCAGCTTGGAGGGGACAGGGGTCAACGAGCAGTACTTC.

The rearrangement links TRBV28 to TRBJ2-7; TRBD2 might be the D (6 bases). V was shortened by 8 bases and J by 0 bases, with 17 bases between the two germline ends. CDR1 is MDHEN and CDR2 is SYDVKM in the germline V gene. CDR3 length: 15 amino acids. CDR3 DNA: TGTGCCAGCGGAAACTCCGGGACTTCCTCCTACGAGCAGTACTTC. Translation: CASGNSGTSSYEQYF.

The chain links TRBV19 to TRBJ1-2; TRBD1 aligns across 8 bases. The CDR3 loop spans 13 amino acids. V shed 6 bases, J shed 4 bases, and the junction held 4 bases outside the gene matches. CDR1 is LNHDA and CDR2 is SQIVND in the germline V gene (reference sequence). For the CDR3, the DNA is TGTGCCAGTAGCGGACAGGGCCTCTATGGCTACACCTTC. Translation gives CASSGQGLYGYTF.